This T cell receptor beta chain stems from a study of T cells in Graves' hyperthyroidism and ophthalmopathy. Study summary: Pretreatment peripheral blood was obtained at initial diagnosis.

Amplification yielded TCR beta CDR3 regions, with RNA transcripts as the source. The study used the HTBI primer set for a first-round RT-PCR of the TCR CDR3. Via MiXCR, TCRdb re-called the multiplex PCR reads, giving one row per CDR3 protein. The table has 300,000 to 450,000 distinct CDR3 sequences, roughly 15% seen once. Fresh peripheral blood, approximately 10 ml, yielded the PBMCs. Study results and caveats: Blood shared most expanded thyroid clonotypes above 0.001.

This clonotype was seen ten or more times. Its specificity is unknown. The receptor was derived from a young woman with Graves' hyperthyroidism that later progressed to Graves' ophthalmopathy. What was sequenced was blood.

CDR3 nucleotides: TGTGCCAGCAGATTGACGGGACATAGCTCCTACGAGCAGTACTTC. Encoded protein: CASRLTGHSSYEQYF. The chain couples TRBV27 to TRBJ2-7; tentative D call: TRBD1 (6 bases). V was pared by 6 bases and J by 0 bases, with 15 bases between. This CDR3 spans 15 amino acids. In germline, CDR1 is MNHEY, CDR2 SMNVEV (reference sequence).